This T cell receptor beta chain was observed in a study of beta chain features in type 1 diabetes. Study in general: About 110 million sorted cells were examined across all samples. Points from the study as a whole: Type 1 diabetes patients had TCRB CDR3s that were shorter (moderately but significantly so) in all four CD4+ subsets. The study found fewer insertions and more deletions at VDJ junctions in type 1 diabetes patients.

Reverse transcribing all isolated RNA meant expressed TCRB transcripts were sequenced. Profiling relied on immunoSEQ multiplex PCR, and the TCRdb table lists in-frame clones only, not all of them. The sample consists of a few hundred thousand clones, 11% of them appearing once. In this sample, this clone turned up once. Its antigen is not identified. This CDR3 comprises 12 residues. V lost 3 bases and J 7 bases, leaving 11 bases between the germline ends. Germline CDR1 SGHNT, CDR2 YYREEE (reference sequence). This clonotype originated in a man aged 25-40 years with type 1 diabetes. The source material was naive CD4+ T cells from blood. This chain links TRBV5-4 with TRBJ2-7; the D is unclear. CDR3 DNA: TGTGCCAGCAGCTATAACAGCCTGGAGCAGTACTTC. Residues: CASSYNSLEQYF.